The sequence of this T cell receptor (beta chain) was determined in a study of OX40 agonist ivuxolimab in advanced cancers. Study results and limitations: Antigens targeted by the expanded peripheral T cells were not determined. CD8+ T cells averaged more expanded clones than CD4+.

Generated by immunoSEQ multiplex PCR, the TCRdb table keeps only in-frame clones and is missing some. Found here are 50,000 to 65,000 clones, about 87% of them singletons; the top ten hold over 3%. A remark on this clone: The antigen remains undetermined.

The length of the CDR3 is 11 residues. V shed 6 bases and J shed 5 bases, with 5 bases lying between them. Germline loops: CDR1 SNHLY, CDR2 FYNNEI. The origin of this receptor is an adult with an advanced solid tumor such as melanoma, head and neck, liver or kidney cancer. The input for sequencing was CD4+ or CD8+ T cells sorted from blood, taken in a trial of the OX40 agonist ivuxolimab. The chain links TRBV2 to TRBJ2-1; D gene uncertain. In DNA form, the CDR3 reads TGTGCCAGCAGGGGAAACAATGAGCAGTTCTTC. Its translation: CASRGNNEQFF.